The rows below give T cell receptor beta chains drawn from one sample of a study of blood T cell repertoires in COVID-19. Sequenced by immunoSEQ multiplex PCR; TCRdb stores in-frame clones only, minus some. The repertoire holds 230,000 or so clones, with around 84% as singletons. Sequencing was done on a sample of peripheral blood. Every receptor here comes from a man younger than 45 with active or convalescent COVID-19. CDR3s include the opening cysteine and the closing phenylalanine or tryptophan.

V gene,J gene,CDR3 protein
TRBV18,TRBJ1-3,CASSPNKGGSGNTIYF
TRBV18,TRBJ1-1,CASNRGLVTEAFF
TRBV5-6,TRBJ1-2,CASRMGTGLYGYTF
TRBV7-2,TRBJ2-2,CASSPGLAGGELFF
TRBV9,TRBJ2-5,CASSVTGTPQETQYF
TRBV3-1/TRBV3-2,TRBJ1-1,CASSHWLAGTEAFF
TRBV7-2,TRBJ2-3,CASSLKRGMETDTQYF
TRBV10-3,TRBJ1-2,CAISESWTAYGYTF
TRBV14,TRBJ2-7,CASSQGLGVRGVYEQYF
TRBV5-1,TRBJ2-2,CASSLDGSANTGELFF
TRBV7-3,TRBJ2-1,CASSLMPLAGGVGEQFF
TRBV9,TRBJ2-1,CASSQGLAGYNEQFF
TRBV5-4,TRBJ1-2,CASSRQGSNYGYTF
TRBV24-1,TRBJ2-3,CATSAGWSITDTQYF
TRBV6-2/TRBV6-3,TRBJ2-1,CASSSITKQFF
TRBV6-5,TRBJ2-1,CASSYATRPNEQFF
TRBV6-5,TRBJ1-1,CASSYGTGGLNTEAFF
TRBV4-2,TRBJ2-7,CASSQELAGTYEQYF
TRBV18,TRBJ1-2,CASSPSSGGDYGYTF
TRBV28,TRBJ1-2,CASDRGYGYTF
TRBV5-1,TRBJ2-3,CASSFNTDTQYF
TRBV6-6,TRBJ1-1,CASSHYRVAAFF
TRBV27,TRBJ1-5,CASRPGGGYSNQPQHF
TRBV28,TRBJ1-1,CASSLELNTEAFF
TRBV2,TRBJ2-1,CASSEASGRVINEQFF
TRBV14,TRBJ2-3,CASSREWLTSTDTQYF
TRBV6-5,TRBJ1-5,CASTLQGDSQPQHF
TRBV5-1,TRBJ2-1,CASSLAGLGETSYNEQFF
TRBV6-4,TRBJ2-7,CASRDQGGEQYF
TRBV7-2,TRBJ2-2,CASTWDSSTGELFF
TRBV2,TRBJ1-4,CASRNPGTGEEKLFF
TRBV9,TRBJ2-5,CASSFMGGVQETQYF
TRBV10-3,TRBJ1-6,CAISDRDRAFNSPLHF
TRBV11-2,TRBJ1-2,CASSLTGLDGYTF
TRBV15,TRBJ2-7,CATSRDGGHSYEQYF
TRBV10-3,TRBJ1-2,CAISTTGLSGYTF
TRBV18,TRBJ2-5,CASSPFGSGGTGTQYF
TRBV6-5,TRBJ1-2,CASSYGAPYGYTF
TRBV30,TRBJ1-5,CAWRGGDNQPQHF
TRBV9,TRBJ1-4,CASSAGQGQTNEKLFF
TRBV6-5,TRBJ2-3,CASSYSRVDSTDTQYF